A selection of T cell receptor beta chains follows, all from one sample in a study of T cells in Graves' hyperthyroidism and ophthalmopathy. TCRdb recomputed calls from the multiplex PCR reads with MiXCR, one row per CDR3 protein. The table shows some 760,000 distinct CDR3 sequences, with less than 15% occurring only once. Sequenced: blood. The receptors come from a young woman with Graves' hyperthyroidism. Each CDR3 is given with its conserved first and last residue. The D gene is left open where the match is weak. Clone size is stated in some rows and not others, as once, few, many or a class when expanded.

clone size	V gene	D gene	J gene	CDR3 protein	CDR3 DNA
many	TRBV20-1	NA	TRBJ2-3	CSAWWDPDTQYF	TGCAGTGCCTGGTGGGACCCAGATACGCAGTATTTT
few	TRBV2	TRBD2	TRBJ2-3	CASSEFASGDPTDTQYF	TGTGCCAGCAGTGAATTTGCTAGCGGGGACCCCACAGATACGCAGTATTTT
NA	TRBV4-1	NA	TRBJ2-3	CASSHGPRGGTDTQYF	TGCGCCAGCAGCCACGGGCCCCGCGGGGGCACAGATACGCAGTATTTT
many	TRBV30	NA	TRBJ2-1	CAWSPGSAYNEQFF	TGTGCCTGGAGTCCCGGGAGCGCCTACAATGAGCAGTTCTTC
NA	TRBV28	NA	TRBJ2-5	CASSLTAWETQYF	TGTGCCAGCAGTTTAACAGCTTGGGAGACCCAGTACTTC
many	TRBV5-1	TRBD1	TRBJ1-1	CASSPGQGVGEAFF	TGCGCCAGCAGCCCAGGACAGGGGGTGGGTGAAGCTTTCTTT
many	TRBV5-1	NA	TRBJ2-7	CASSSAGGYEQYF	TGCGCCAGCAGCTCCGCAGGGGGGTACGAGCAGTACTTC
few	TRBV7-6	TRBD2	TRBJ2-3	CASSSLGFLAGNTDTQYF	TGTGCCAGCAGCTCCCTGGGGTTTCTAGCGGGCAACACAGATACGCAGTATTTT
NA	TRBV6-2/TRBV6-3	TRBD2	TRBJ2-3	CASRNHLTSGRRSDTQYF	TGTGCCAGCAGGAACCACCTCACTAGCGGGAGAAGGTCGGATACGCAGTATTTT
few	TRBV10-3	TRBD1	TRBJ2-7	CAISGQGSYEQYF	TGTGCCATCAGTGGACAGGGATCCTACGAGCAGTACTTC
few	TRBV5-1	NA	TRBJ2-1	CASSRFQGPQSYNEQFF	TGCGCCAGCAGCAGGTTCCAGGGACCCCAATCTTACAATGAGCAGTTCTTC